This T cell receptor (beta chain) derives from a study of T cell responses to AZD1222 COVID-19 vaccine. General observations from the study: It should be noted that donors were predominantly white British and more often female, and clonal diversity was possibly underestimated. It was only after the peak T cell response that any repertoires were sampled. Epitopes outside B.1.351 and B.1.1.7 mutated regions reportedly drew nearly half of spike TCRs. Receipt of two AZD1222 doses was followed by a rise in Spike-specific TCR breadth and depth.

The V end lost 5 bases, the J end lost 11 bases, and 13 bases lay between the germline ends. Germline V lookup: CDR1 MNHEY, CDR2 SMNVEV (reference sequence). CDR3 length: 12 residues. On this clone itself: The antigen remains undetermined.

Only in-frame clones appear in the TCRdb table, and some are missing; sequencing was by immunoSEQ multiplex PCR. The sample includes roughly 89,000 clones, roughly 90% seen only once; the top ten take roughly 4.8%. This TCR derives from an adult in good health. The gene calls are TRBV27 and TRBJ2-1, with D perhaps matching TRBD2 (5 bases). Sequencing was performed on peripheral blood, taken on day 0 of MenACWY control vaccination. CDR3 amino acids: CASSPGYSQQFF. CDR3 in DNA: TGTGCCAGCAGTCCGGGGTACTCACAGCAGTTCTTC.